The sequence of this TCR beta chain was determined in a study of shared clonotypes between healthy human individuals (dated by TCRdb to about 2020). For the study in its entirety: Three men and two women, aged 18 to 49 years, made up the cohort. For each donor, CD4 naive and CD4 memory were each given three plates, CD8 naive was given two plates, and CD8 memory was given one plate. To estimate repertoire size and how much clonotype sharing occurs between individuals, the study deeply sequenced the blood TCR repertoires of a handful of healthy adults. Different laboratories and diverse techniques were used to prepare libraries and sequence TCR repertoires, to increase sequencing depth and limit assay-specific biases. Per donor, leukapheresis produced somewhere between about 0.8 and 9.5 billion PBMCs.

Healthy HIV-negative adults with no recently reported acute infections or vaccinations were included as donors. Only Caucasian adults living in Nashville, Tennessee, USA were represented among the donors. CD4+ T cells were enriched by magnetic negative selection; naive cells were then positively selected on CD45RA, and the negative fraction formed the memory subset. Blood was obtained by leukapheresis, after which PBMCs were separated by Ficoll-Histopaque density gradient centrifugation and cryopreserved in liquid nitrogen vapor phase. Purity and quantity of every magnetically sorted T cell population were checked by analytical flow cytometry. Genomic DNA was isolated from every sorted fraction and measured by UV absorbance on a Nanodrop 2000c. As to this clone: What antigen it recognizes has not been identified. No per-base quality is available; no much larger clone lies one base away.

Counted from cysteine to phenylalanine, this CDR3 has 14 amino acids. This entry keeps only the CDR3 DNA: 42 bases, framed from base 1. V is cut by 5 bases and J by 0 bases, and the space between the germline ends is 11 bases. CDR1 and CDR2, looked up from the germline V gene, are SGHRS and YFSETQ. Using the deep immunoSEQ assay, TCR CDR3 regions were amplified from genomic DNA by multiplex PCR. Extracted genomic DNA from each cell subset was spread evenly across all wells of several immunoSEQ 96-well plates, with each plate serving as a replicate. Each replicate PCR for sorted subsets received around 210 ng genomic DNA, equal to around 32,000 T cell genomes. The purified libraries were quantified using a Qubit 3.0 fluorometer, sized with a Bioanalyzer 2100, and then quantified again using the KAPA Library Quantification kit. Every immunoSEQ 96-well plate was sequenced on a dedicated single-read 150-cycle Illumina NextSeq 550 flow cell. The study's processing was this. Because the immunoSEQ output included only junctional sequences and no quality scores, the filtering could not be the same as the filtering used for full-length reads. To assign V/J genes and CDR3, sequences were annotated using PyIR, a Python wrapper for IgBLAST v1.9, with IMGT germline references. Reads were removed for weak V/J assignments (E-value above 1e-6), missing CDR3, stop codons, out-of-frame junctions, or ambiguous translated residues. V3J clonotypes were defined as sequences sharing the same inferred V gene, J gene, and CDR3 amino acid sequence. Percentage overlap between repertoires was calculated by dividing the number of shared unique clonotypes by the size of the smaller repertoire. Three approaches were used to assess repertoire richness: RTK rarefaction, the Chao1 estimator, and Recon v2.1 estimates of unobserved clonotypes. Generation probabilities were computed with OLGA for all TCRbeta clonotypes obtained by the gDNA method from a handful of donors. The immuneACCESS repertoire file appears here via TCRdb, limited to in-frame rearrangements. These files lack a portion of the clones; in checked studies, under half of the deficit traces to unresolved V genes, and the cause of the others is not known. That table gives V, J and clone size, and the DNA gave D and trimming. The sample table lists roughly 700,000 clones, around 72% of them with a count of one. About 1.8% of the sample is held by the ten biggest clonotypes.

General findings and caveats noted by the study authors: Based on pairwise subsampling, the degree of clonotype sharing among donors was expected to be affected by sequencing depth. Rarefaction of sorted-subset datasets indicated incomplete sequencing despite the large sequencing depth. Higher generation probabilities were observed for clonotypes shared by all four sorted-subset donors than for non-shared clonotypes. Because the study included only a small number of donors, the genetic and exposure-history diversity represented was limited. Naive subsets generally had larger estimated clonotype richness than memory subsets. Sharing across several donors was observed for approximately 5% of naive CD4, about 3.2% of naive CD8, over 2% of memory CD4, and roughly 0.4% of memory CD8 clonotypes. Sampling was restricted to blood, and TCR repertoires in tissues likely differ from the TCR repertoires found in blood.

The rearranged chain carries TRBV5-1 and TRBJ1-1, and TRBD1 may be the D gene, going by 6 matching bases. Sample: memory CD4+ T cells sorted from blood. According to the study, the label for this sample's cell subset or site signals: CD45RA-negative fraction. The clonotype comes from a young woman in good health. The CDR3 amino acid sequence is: CASSPGGMNTEAFF. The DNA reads TGCGCCAGCAGTCCCGGGGGCATGAACACTGAAGCTTTCTTT.